A single sample gave rise to the 24 T cell receptor beta chains below, sequenced in a study of cytomegalovirus exposure and HLA in healthy donors. In the PCR, 60 Vbeta and 13 Jbeta primers were used. The repertoire was sequenced with immunoSEQ multiplex PCR; TCRdb's copy has only in-frame clones and lacks some. The sample yields over 100,000 clones, 70% to 90% seen once. Sequencing was performed on PBMCs. The receptors originated from a man aged 40-50 years in good health and CMV-seronegative.

This rearrangement joins TRBV5-1 to TRBJ2-1; TRBD2 matches 7 bases. CDR1 and CDR2 from the germline V gene are SGHRS and YFSETQ. The V gene end was trimmed by 0 bases and the J gene end by 0 bases; junction bases not matched to a gene: 6. The CDR3 loop spans 17 amino acids. The CDR3 DNA reads as TGCGCCAGCAGCTTGGGGGGGGGACTCGGCTCCTACAATGAGCAGTTCTTC. Translation: CASSLGGGLGSYNEQFF.

J is TRBJ1-2 and V is TRBV27; 7 bases line up with TRBD1. With V trimmed by 6 bases and J by 7 bases, 11 bases remained unmatched. The CDR3 covers 14 residues. In germline, CDR1 is MNHEY, CDR2 SMNVEV (reference sequence). The DNA for the CDR3 is TGTGCCAGCAGCCTGACCCTGACAGGGACTGGCTACACCTTC. It specifies CASSLTLTGTGYTF.

The V gene is TRBV7-3, the J gene TRBJ2-3; D is unclear. The V and J ends lost 2 bases and 0 bases respectively, with 9 bases between them. The germline V gene encodes CDR1 SGHTA and CDR2 FQGTGA. The length of the CDR3 is 15 residues. The CDR3 is CASSLGSPSTDTQYF. In DNA form, the CDR3 reads TGTGCCAGCAGCTTAGGCAGTCCTAGCACAGATACGCAGTATTTT.

The gene calls are TRBV9 and TRBJ2-5; 10 bases map to TRBD2. The germline V gene has CDR1 SGDLS and CDR2 YYNGEE. J was trimmed by 5 bases and V by 0 bases; bases with no gene match: 10. The CDR3 runs to 17 residues. The CDR3, as DNA: TGTGCCAGCAGCGTAGGGGTAGCGGGGGGCCCCCGGGAGACCCAGTACTTC. This gives the protein CASSVGVAGGPRETQYF.

The CDR3 here is CASRVGLAVNYEQYF. The CDR3 nucleotides read TGTGCCAGCAGGGTTGGACTAGCGGTAAACTACGAGCAGTACTTC. The rearrangement links TRBV2 to TRBJ2-7; 10 bases agree with TRBD2. V dropped 6 bases and J dropped 3; count of bases not matched to a gene: 8. Germline CDR1 SNHLY, CDR2 FYNNEI. The length of the CDR3 is 15 residues.

The CDR3 coding sequence is TGCAGCGTCCCTACAGGGGAGTACGGCTACACCTTC. This codes for CSVPTGEYGYTF. The chain combines TRBV29-1 with TRBJ1-2, with 7 nucleotides matching TRBD1. The CDR3 loop spans 12 amino acids. In germline, CDR1 is SQVTM, CDR2 ANQGSEA. Trimming removed 6 bases from V and 8 bases from J; junction bases left unmatched: 9.

This chain joins TRBV15 and TRBJ2-7, with D possibly being TRBD2 (6 bases). The V gene's germline CDR1 is LNHNV and CDR2 YYDKDF (reference sequence). This CDR3 comprises 14 residues. Between the trimmed V and J ends, which lost 4 bases and 4 bases, there was a span of 14 bases. The CDR3 bases are TGTGCCACCAGCACCGGGACTTTATCTTACGAGCAGTACTTC. This codes for CATSTGTLSYEQYF.

The chain employs TRBV9 and TRBJ1-1, with D tentatively TRBD1 (5 bases). The CDR3 spans 14 residues. Germline V gene sequence: CDR1 SGDLS, CDR2 YYNGEE. V was pared by 4 bases and J by 5 bases, with 15 bases between. The CDR3 reads CASSFTGVRTEAFF. As DNA, the CDR3 is TGTGCCAGCAGCTTCACGGGGGTGAGGACTGAAGCTTTCTTT.

This sequence joins TRBV13 and TRBJ2-2; 8 nucleotides align to TRBD2. CDR1 PRHDT and CDR2 FYEKMQ come from the germline V gene (reference sequence). J lost 4 bases, V lost 5 bases, and 12 bases had no gene match. CDR3 length: 17 amino acids. CDR3 coding DNA: TGTGCCAGCAGCCCCGTAGGGAGCGGGGGAACCACCGGGGAGCTGTTTTTT. It translates to CASSPVGSGGTTGELFF.

The sample holds a few counts of this clone. This CDR3 reads CASSFQSGNTIYF. CDR3 nucleotides: TGTGCCAGCAGCTTCCAGTCTGGAAACACCATATATTTT. This chain connects TRBV5-6 to TRBJ1-3; D remains ambiguous. Germline CDR1 and CDR2: SGHDT and YYEEEE. The V gene lost 2 bases and the J gene lost 1 base, with 4 bases spanning the gap. This CDR3 has 13 residues.

The chain carries TRBV11-2 and TRBJ2-7; D is uncertain. Trimming removed 0 bases at V and 6 bases at J, with 9 bases between. The V gene's germline CDR1 is SGHAT and CDR2 FQNNGV. The CDR3 contains 13 residues. Here the CDR3 reads CASSLDPVTEQYF. The CDR3 DNA reads as TGTGCCAGCAGCTTAGATCCAGTAACCGAGCAGTACTTC.

The chain's CDR3 is CASRQEGQGTNEKLFF. DNA of the CDR3: TGCGCCAGCAGGCAAGAGGGACAGGGAACTAATGAAAAACTGTTTTTT. V and J are TRBV23-1 and TRBJ1-4, with 9 positions matching TRBD1. TRBV23-1 is sorted into the ORF group, with uncertain function. The CDR3 spans 16 residues. After removal of 6 bases from V and 1 base from J, the junction contained 6 bases not matched to a gene.

This clone has just one count. The chain carries TRBV12-2 and TRBJ1-2. TRBV12-2 constitutes a pseudogene. The CDR3 is 17 residues long. The CDR3 nucleotides read TGTGCAAGTCGCTTAGGTGTCTATTCCGGAGCTAACTATGGCTACACCTTC. Translated: CASRLGVYSGANYGYTF.

The chain joins TRBV5-1 to TRBJ2-5; D is possibly TRBD1 (6 bases). The CDR3 is 14 residues long. Germline V gene sequence: CDR1 SGHRS, CDR2 YFSETQ. V lost 4 bases and J lost 2, with 12 bases in between. Here the CDR3 DNA reads TGCGCCAGCAGCACGAGACAGGAGCAAGAGACCCAGTACTTC. It codes for CASSTRQEQETQYF.

CDR3 sequence: CARSGVDRGYSPLHF. The CDR3 nucleotides read TGTGCCAGAAGCGGCGTGGACAGGGGTTATTCACCCCTCCACTTT. This chain uses TRBV5-3 with TRBJ1-6; 9 nucleotides match TRBD1. TRBV5-3 is assigned to the ORF class and has an uncertain function. The CDR3 loop spans 15 amino acids. V lost 4 bases and J lost 8; bases outside the gene matches: 7.

Written as DNA, the CDR3 is TGTGCCATCAGTGGGCAGGGAACCTACGAGCAGTACTTC. Translated: CAISGQGTYEQYF. The J gene is TRBJ2-7, the V gene TRBV10-3; tentative D call: TRBD1 (5 bases). The CDR3 has 13 amino acids. Germline V gives CDR1 ENHRY, CDR2 SYGVKD. Trimming stripped 4 bases from V and 2 bases from J, with 9 bases between.

The chain links TRBV29-1 to TRBJ2-3; 7 bases fit TRBD2. V was pared by 8 bases and J by 7 bases, with 12 bases of the junction left unmatched. The CDR3 spans 13 residues. Germline CDR1 SQVTM, CDR2 ANQGSEA. The CDR3 sequence is CSLLMGGLNTQYF. Here the CDR3 DNA reads TGCAGCCTCTTAATGGGGGGGTTGAATACGCAGTATTTT.

This chain joins TRBV27 and TRBJ2-3, with a weak D call TRBD2 (6 bases). Looked up from germline, CDR1 is MNHEY and CDR2 is SMNVEV (reference sequence). Between the trimmed V and J ends, which lost 7 bases and 6 bases, there was a span of 20 bases. The CDR3 is made up of 15 amino acids. The CDR3 DNA reads as TGTGCCAGCACGGAGGGCATCACTAGTTTCGATACGCAGTATTTT. Translating it yields CASTEGITSFDTQYF.

In the case of this clone: One end of the junction does not line up with germline, which may come from a read error. The chain combines TRBV7-2 with TRBJ1-3; no reliable D call. This CDR3 comprises 16 residues. Germline CDR1 is SGHTA and CDR2 is FQGNSA. The CDR3 DNA sequence: TGTGCCAGCAGCTTAGCAGGAGTCAGCTCTGGAGACACCATATATTTT. The encoded protein is CASSLAGVSSGDTIYF.

The J gene is TRBJ1-2, the V gene TRBV6-6, with 10 bases that match TRBD1. V was clipped by 0 bases and J by 6 bases; unmatched bases: 7. CDR1 is MNHNY and CDR2 is SVGAGI in the germline V gene (reference sequence). The CDR3 has 16 residues. The CDR3 protein is CASSYSGTGDLDGYTF. The CDR3 DNA reads as TGTGCCAGCAGTTACTCAGGGACAGGGGATTTGGATGGCTACACCTTC.

The V gene is TRBV4-1, the J gene TRBJ2-7, with 8 bases aligning to TRBD2. Per germline, CDR1 MGHRA and CDR2 YSYEKL. The J segment lost 0 bases and the V segment lost 0 bases, leaving 10 bases of the junction unmatched. This CDR3 is 18 amino acids long. Written as DNA, the CDR3 is TGCGCCAGCAGCCAAGATTCCAGCGGGGGCCTTATCTCCTACGAGCAGTACTTC. Protein: CASSQDSSGGLISYEQYF.

On this clone itself: Germline and junction disagree at one end, which may indicate a read error. CDR3: CASSLGSAGGVYNEQFF. Written as DNA, the CDR3 is TGTGCTAGCAGCTTAGGGTCGGCGGGGGGAGTCTACAATGAGCAGTTCTTC. The J gene is TRBJ2-1, the V gene TRBV7-7, with TRBD2 matching 8 bases. The length of the CDR3 is 17 residues. CDR1 SSHAT and CDR2 FNYEAQ come from the germline V gene (reference sequence).

The chain has TRBV5-4 and TRBJ1-1; 8 nucleotides agree with TRBD1. From germline, CDR1 is SGHNT and CDR2 YYREEE (reference sequence). This CDR3 region has 14 residues. J lost 10 bases, V lost 0 bases, and 8 bases had no gene match. CDR3 amino acids: CASSLGQGAKGAFF. In DNA, the CDR3 is TGTGCCAGCAGCTTGGGGCAGGGGGCTAAGGGAGCTTTCTTT.

The J gene is TRBJ2-7, the V gene TRBV5-4, with a weak D call TRBD1 (5 bases). Per germline, CDR1 SGHNT and CDR2 YYREEE (reference sequence). The CDR3 length is 14 residues. V was cut by 4 bases and J by 0 bases, with 11 bases left in between. The chain's CDR3 is CASSGPDSSYEQYF. CDR3 DNA: TGTGCCAGCAGCGGGCCTGACAGCTCCTACGAGCAGTACTTC. Full variable domain (rest looked up from reference TRBV5-4 and TRBJ2-7): ETGVTQSPTHLIKTRGQQVTLRCSSQSGHNTVSWYQQALGQGPQFIFQYYREEENGRGNFPPRFSGLQFPNYSSELNVNALELDDSALYLCASSGPDSSYEQYFGPGTRLTVT.